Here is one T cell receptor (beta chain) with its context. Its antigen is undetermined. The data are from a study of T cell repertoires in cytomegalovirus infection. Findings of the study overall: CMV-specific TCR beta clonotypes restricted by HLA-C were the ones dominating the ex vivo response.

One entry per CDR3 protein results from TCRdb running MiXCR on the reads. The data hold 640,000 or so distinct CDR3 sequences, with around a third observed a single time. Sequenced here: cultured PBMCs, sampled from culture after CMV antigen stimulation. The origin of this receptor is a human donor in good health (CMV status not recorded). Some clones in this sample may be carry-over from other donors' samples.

The CDR3 nucleotides read TGTGCCAGCAGCTTACCTCGGGGTAGCGGGGACCCCTACAATGAGCAGTTCTTC. Protein product: CASSLPRGSGDPYNEQFF. The chain has TRBV7-3 and TRBJ2-1, with 8 bases that match TRBD2. CDR3 length: 18 residues. The germline CDR1 and CDR2 sequences are SGHTA and FQGTGA. Unmatched junction bases numbered 11, after V lost 2 bases and J lost 2 bases.